The rows below give T cell receptor beta chains drawn from one sample of a study of identifying expanded T cells in peripheral blood. Clones were read by immunoSEQ multiplex PCR, and TCRdb kept only the in-frame ones, dropping some. The sample has about 76,000 clones; about four fifths are singletons. Specimen: blood. The origin of the receptors is a person aged 18-69 years in good health. Each CDR3 is given with its conserved first and last residue. Each record gives: clone size, J gene, V gene, D gene, CDR3 protein, CDR3 DNA. The D gene is left open where the match is weak. Not every row has a clone size; where given, it reads once, few, many or a size class.

abundance: NA
j_gene: TRBJ1-4
v_gene: TRBV7-9
d_gene: NA
CDR3aa: CASSPPATNEKLFF
CDR3nt: TGTGCCAGCAGCCCACCAGCAACTAATGAAAAACTGTTTTTT

abundance: NA
j_gene: TRBJ2-3
v_gene: TRBV11-2
d_gene: TRBD2
CDR3aa: CASSLVGGRAPTDTQYF
CDR3nt: TGTGCCAGCAGCTTAGTCGGGGGGAGGGCCCCCACAGATACGCAGTATTTT

abundance: NA
j_gene: TRBJ2-5
v_gene: TRBV11-3
d_gene: NA
CDR3aa: CASSSSRTSQETQYF
CDR3nt: TGTGCCAGCAGCTCCAGCCGAACATCGCAAGAGACCCAGTACTTC

abundance: few
j_gene: TRBJ2-3
v_gene: TRBV4-3
d_gene: TRBD2
CDR3aa: CASSQDLLAGWEDTQYF
CDR3nt: TGCGCCAGCAGCCAAGATTTACTAGCGGGATGGGAAGATACGCAGTATTTT

abundance: NA
j_gene: TRBJ2-1
v_gene: TRBV29-1
d_gene: TRBD1
CDR3aa: CSVVVTGSEQFF
CDR3nt: TGCAGCGTCGTTGTGACAGGGAGTGAGCAGTTCTTC

abundance: NA
j_gene: TRBJ2-7
v_gene: TRBV7-2
d_gene: NA
CDR3aa: CASSPRHEQYF
CDR3nt: TGTGCCAGCAGCCCCCGCCACGAGCAGTACTTC

abundance: NA
j_gene: TRBJ2-3
v_gene: TRBV9
d_gene: NA
CDR3aa: CASSSRTATDTQYF
CDR3nt: TGTGCCAGCAGCTCTCGGACAGCCACAGATACGCAGTATTTT

abundance: NA
j_gene: TRBJ2-2
v_gene: TRBV29-1
d_gene: NA
CDR3aa: CSVDRGYTGELFF
CDR3nt: TGCAGCGTTGATCGGGGTTACACCGGGGAGCTGTTTTTT

abundance: NA
j_gene: TRBJ2-1
v_gene: TRBV11-3
d_gene: NA
CDR3aa: CASSLGSPVDEQFF
CDR3nt: TGTGCCAGCAGCTTAGGCTCTCCTGTCGATGAGCAGTTCTTC

abundance: NA
j_gene: TRBJ1-1
v_gene: TRBV5-6
d_gene: NA
CDR3aa: CASSLTWVAEAFF
CDR3nt: TGTGCCAGCAGCTTGACCTGGGTGGCTGAAGCTTTCTTT

abundance: NA
j_gene: TRBJ2-1
v_gene: TRBV27
d_gene: NA
CDR3aa: CASSLHFLDNEQFF
CDR3nt: TGTGCCAGCAGCCTTCATTTTTTGGACAATGAGCAGTTCTTC

abundance: NA
j_gene: TRBJ2-1
v_gene: TRBV7-2
d_gene: NA
CDR3aa: CASSLTSGVDNEQFF
CDR3nt: TGTGCCAGCAGCTTAACCAGCGGTGTTGACAATGAGCAGTTCTTC

abundance: NA
j_gene: TRBJ2-5
v_gene: TRBV11-2
d_gene: NA
CDR3aa: CASSLGRETQYF
CDR3nt: TGTGCCAGCAGCTTGGGGCGAGAGACCCAGTACTTC

abundance: NA
j_gene: TRBJ2-3
v_gene: TRBV19
d_gene: NA
CDR3aa: CASSLVPRQAADTQYF
CDR3nt: TGTGCCAGTAGCCTCGTTCCTCGGCAGGCTGCAGATACGCAGTATTTT

abundance: once
j_gene: TRBJ1-3
v_gene: TRBV5-1
d_gene: TRBD1
CDR3aa: CASSLEQGANTIYF
CDR3nt: TGCGCCAGCAGCTTGGAGCAGGGGGCGAACACCATATATTTT

abundance: NA
j_gene: TRBJ2-5
v_gene: TRBV5-6
d_gene: TRBD2
CDR3aa: CASSFLAGGETQYF
CDR3nt: TGTGCCAGCAGCTTCTTAGCGGGAGGGGAGACCCAGTACTTC

abundance: NA
j_gene: TRBJ2-7
v_gene: TRBV4-3
d_gene: NA
CDR3aa: CASSQDRAGVYEQYF
CDR3nt: TGCGCCAGCAGCCAAGATAGGGCAGGGGTTTACGAGCAGTACTTC

abundance: NA
j_gene: TRBJ1-4
v_gene: TRBV28
d_gene: NA
CDR3aa: CASTPSWVRAQVNEKLFF
CDR3nt: TGTGCCAGCACCCCTTCATGGGTTCGGGCGCAGGTCAATGAAAAACTGTTTTTT

abundance: NA
j_gene: TRBJ2-6
v_gene: TRBV13
d_gene: NA
CDR3aa: CASSSQAFRRSGANVLTF
CDR3nt: TGTGCCAGCAGCTCTCAGGCTTTCCGACGGTCTGGGGCCAACGTCCTGACTTTC

abundance: NA
j_gene: TRBJ2-2
v_gene: TRBV18
d_gene: NA
CDR3aa: CAAGFYGGELFF
CDR3nt: TGTGCCGCCGGTTTCTATGGCGGGGAGCTGTTTTTT

abundance: few
j_gene: TRBJ1-4
v_gene: TRBV27
d_gene: NA
CDR3aa: CASSFVLGNNEKLFF
CDR3nt: TGTGCCAGCAGTTTCGTACTAGGAAATAATGAAAAACTGTTTTTT

abundance: NA
j_gene: TRBJ2-1
v_gene: TRBV2
d_gene: TRBD1
CDR3aa: CASRPGQGIDEQFF
CDR3nt: TGTGCCAGCAGGCCGGGACAGGGGATCGATGAGCAGTTCTTC

abundance: NA
j_gene: TRBJ2-2
v_gene: TRBV18
d_gene: NA
CDR3aa: CASSRREVGTGELFF
CDR3nt: TGTGCCAGCTCACGGCGCGAGGTGGGCACCGGGGAGCTGTTTTTT

abundance: NA
j_gene: TRBJ2-7
v_gene: TRBV4-1
d_gene: TRBD1
CDR3aa: CASSAEQGEVSEQYF
CDR3nt: TGCGCCAGCAGTGCAGAACAGGGGGAAGTGTCCGAGCAGTACTTC

abundance: NA
j_gene: TRBJ2-3
v_gene: TRBV2
d_gene: NA
CDR3aa: CASQSLAITDTQYF
CDR3nt: TGTGCCAGCCAGAGTCTAGCGATAACAGATACGCAGTATTTT

abundance: NA
j_gene: TRBJ2-7
v_gene: TRBV28
d_gene: TRBD2
CDR3aa: CASSIPGLAVYEQYF
CDR3nt: TGTGCCAGCAGTATCCCGGGACTAGCAGTTTACGAGCAGTACTTC

abundance: NA
j_gene: TRBJ2-7
v_gene: TRBV29-1
d_gene: NA
CDR3aa: CSARKGVSYEQYF
CDR3nt: TGCAGCGCGCGGAAGGGGGTAAGCTACGAGCAGTACTTC

abundance: NA
j_gene: TRBJ2-1
v_gene: TRBV7-2
d_gene: NA
CDR3aa: CASSLGTGYGYNEQFF
CDR3nt: TGTGCCAGCAGCTTAGGAACAGGGTACGGCTACAATGAGCAGTTCTTC

abundance: NA
j_gene: TRBJ1-2
v_gene: TRBV5-6
d_gene: NA
CDR3aa: CASSRQFANYGYTF
CDR3nt: TGTGCCAGCAGCCGACAGTTCGCTAACTATGGCTACACCTTC

abundance: NA
j_gene: TRBJ2-7
v_gene: TRBV4-3
d_gene: TRBD2
CDR3aa: CASSQVLAGSYEQYF
CDR3nt: TGCGCCAGCAGCCAAGTGCTAGCGGGATCCTACGAGCAGTACTTC

abundance: NA
j_gene: TRBJ1-1
v_gene: TRBV5-4
d_gene: NA
CDR3aa: CASSLVQRLVENTEAFF
CDR3nt: TGTGCCAGCAGCTTGGTCCAGAGGTTGGTGGAGAACACTGAAGCTTTCTTT

abundance: NA
j_gene: TRBJ2-7
v_gene: TRBV4-1
d_gene: NA
CDR3aa: CASSQDMVSYEQYF
CDR3nt: TGCGCCAGCAGCCAAGATATGGTCTCCTACGAGCAGTACTTC

abundance: NA
j_gene: TRBJ1-5
v_gene: TRBV28
d_gene: NA
CDR3aa: CASSLRPRQPQHF
CDR3nt: TGTGCCAGCAGTTTACGTCCACGGCAGCCCCAGCATTTT

abundance: NA
j_gene: TRBJ2-7
v_gene: TRBV9
d_gene: NA
CDR3aa: CASSVGEGNEQYF
CDR3nt: TGTGCCAGCAGCGTAGGAGAGGGGAACGAGCAGTACTTC

abundance: NA
j_gene: TRBJ2-3
v_gene: TRBV27
d_gene: TRBD2
CDR3aa: CASSSGMDVNTQYF
CDR3nt: TGTGCCAGCAGTAGCGGGATGGACGTTAATACGCAGTATTTT

abundance: NA
j_gene: TRBJ2-7
v_gene: TRBV28
d_gene: NA
CDR3aa: CASSSRRESYEQYF
CDR3nt: TGTGCCAGCAGTTCCCGGAGAGAGAGCTACGAGCAGTACTTC

abundance: NA
j_gene: TRBJ1-1
v_gene: TRBV9
d_gene: NA
CDR3aa: CASSGVQGSTEAFF
CDR3nt: TGTGCCAGCAGCGGCGTCCAAGGGAGCACTGAAGCTTTCTTT